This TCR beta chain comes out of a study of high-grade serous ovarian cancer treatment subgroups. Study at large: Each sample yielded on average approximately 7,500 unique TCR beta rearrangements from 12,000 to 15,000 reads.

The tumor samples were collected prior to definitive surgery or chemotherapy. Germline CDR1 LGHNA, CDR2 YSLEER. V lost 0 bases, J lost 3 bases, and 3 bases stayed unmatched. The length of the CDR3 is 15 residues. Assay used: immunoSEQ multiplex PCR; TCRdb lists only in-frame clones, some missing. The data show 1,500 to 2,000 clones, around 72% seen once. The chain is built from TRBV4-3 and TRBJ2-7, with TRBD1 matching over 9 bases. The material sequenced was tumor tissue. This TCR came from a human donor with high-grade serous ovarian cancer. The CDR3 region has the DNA TGCGCCAGCAGCCAAGATGAGGGACAGGGCTACGAGCAGTACTTC. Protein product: CASSQDEGQGYEQYF.